This T cell receptor beta chain originates from a study of blood T cell repertoires in COVID-19. Trimming took off 1 base at V and 2 bases at J, with 11 bases between the two ends. Germline V gives CDR1 LGHDT, CDR2 YNNKEL (reference sequence). The length of the CDR3 is 15 residues. Participants had their cohort set by participant-reported clinical history. The protocol was immunoSEQ multiplex PCR, while the TCRdb copy is restricted to in-frame clones and leaves out a portion. Counted here are fewer than 200,000 clones, more than 80% occurring once; the ten biggest clones make up around 12%. This clone was detected only once.

This receptor was taken from a man in his forties or fifties who had recovered from COVID-19. Sequencing was done on a sample of PBMCs or T cells enriched from blood (not recorded which). The chain combines TRBV3-1 (or the pseudogene TRBV3-2) with TRBJ1-2; D call uncertain. Here the CDR3 reads CASSQGGKTNYGYTF. The CDR3, as DNA: TGTGCCAGCAGCCAAGGCGGAAAGACGAACTATGGCTACACCTTC.